One sample yielded the 7 T cell receptor beta chains listed below, sequenced in a study of blood T cell repertoires in COVID-19. Clones were sequenced by immunoSEQ multiplex PCR, and TCRdb holds only the in-frame ones, with some missing. The data contain approximately 300,000 clones, approximately 85% of them singletons. The material sequenced was peripheral blood. The receptors stem from a woman in her forties or fifties with acute or convalescent COVID-19.

This clone was observed a few times. The V gene is TRBV15, the J gene TRBJ2-7; 13 bases map to TRBD2. The germline gives CDR1 LNHNV, CDR2 YYDKDF (reference sequence). Losses at the gene ends were 8 bases for V and 7 bases for J; bases not matched to a gene: 5. The CDR3 spans 13 residues. CDR3 residues: CATRPGLAGEQYF. CDR3 sequence (DNA): TGTGCCACCCGACCGGGACTAGCGGGAGAGCAGTACTTC.

The chain is built from TRBV19 and TRBJ1-5; no clear D gene. CDR1 LNHDA and CDR2 SQIVND come from the germline V gene (reference sequence). CDR3 length: 14 residues. V lost 11 bases and J lost 7, with 21 bases in between. The CDR3 DNA reads TGTGCCGGAACAGTAGTTTTTTGTGGGCAGCCCCAGCATTTT. Its translation is CAGTVVFCGQPQHF.

The chain is built from TRBV27 and TRBJ2-2, with a tentative D call TRBD1 (5 bases). Per germline, CDR1 MNHEY and CDR2 SMNVEV (reference sequence). The CDR3 runs 15 residues. V lost 6 bases, J lost 7 bases, and 18 bases lay in between. CDR3 residues: CASRQVPGSIGELFF. The CDR3 DNA reads as TGTGCCAGCAGACAGGTCCCAGGTTCTATCGGGGAGCTGTTTTTT.

The J gene is TRBJ1-1, the V gene TRBV27; D unclear. The V end was cut by 5 bases, the J end by 7 bases, with 14 bases between. Germline values: CDR1 MNHEY, CDR2 SMNVEV (reference sequence). This CDR3 comprises 13 residues. The CDR3 bases are TGTGCCAGCAGTCTAAACAGAGTGGTTGAAGCTTTCTTT. Encoded protein: CASSLNRVVEAFF.

The chain has TRBV28 and TRBJ1-5, with TRBD1 matching 7 bases. The V gene end was trimmed by 5 bases and the J gene end by 7 bases; junction bases not matched to a gene: 14. The length of the CDR3 is 16 residues. Germline loops: CDR1 MDHEN, CDR2 SYDVKM. Here the CDR3 reads CASSRGTEEPIQPQHF. In DNA, the CDR3 is TGTGCCAGCAGTCGAGGGACAGAGGAACCAATCCAGCCCCAGCATTTT.

The chain has TRBV12-3 or TRBV12-4 and TRBJ1-2; D unclear. This CDR3 region has 13 residues. Trimming took 4 bases from V and 4 from J, leaving 10 bases between them. CDR3 sequence (DNA): TGTGCCAGCAGTTCCCAGGCATTCTATGGCTACACCTTC. Translating gives CASSSQAFYGYTF.

This clone was found a few times. J is TRBJ2-2 and V is TRBV7-7; TRBD1 aligns across 8 bases. The CDR3 runs 16 residues. The J segment lost 1 base and the V segment lost 2 bases, leaving 3 bases of the junction unmatched. CDR1 and CDR2 from the germline V gene are SSHAT and FNYEAQ (reference sequence). The CDR3 loop reads CASSLRTGLNTGELFF. CDR3 sequence (DNA): TGTGCCAGCAGCTTAAGGACAGGGCTGAACACCGGGGAGCTGTTTTTT.